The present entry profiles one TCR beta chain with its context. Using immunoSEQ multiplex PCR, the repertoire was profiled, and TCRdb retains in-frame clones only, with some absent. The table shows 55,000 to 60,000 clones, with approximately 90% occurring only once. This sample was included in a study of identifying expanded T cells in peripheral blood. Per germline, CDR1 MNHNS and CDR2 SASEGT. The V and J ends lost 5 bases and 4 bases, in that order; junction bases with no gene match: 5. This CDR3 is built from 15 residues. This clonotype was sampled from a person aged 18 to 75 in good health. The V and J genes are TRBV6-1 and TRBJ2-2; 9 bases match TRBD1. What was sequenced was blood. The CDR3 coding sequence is TGTGCCAGCAGTCCCCGGGACAGGGCCACCGGGGAGCTGTTTTTT. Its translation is CASSPRDRATGELFF.